The 17 T cell receptor beta chains given below trace back to one sample, sequenced in a study of T-cell reconstitution after alpha-beta-depleted transplantation in children. A TCRbeta library incorporating unique molecular identifiers was prepared. TCRdb fed the PCR reads into MiXCR, producing one record per CDR3 protein. This table has 140,000 to 150,000 distinct CDR3 sequences, around 10% appearing once. The sample was PBMCs, mostly from graft donor cells, taken 180 days after TCRalphabeta/CD19-depleted stem cell transplant. The receptor set was obtained from a female patient between 2 and 15 years old who had a stem cell transplant for congenital amegakaryocytic thrombocytopenia, so the T cells may come from the graft donor.

Notes on this clonotype: Being one base from a much bigger clone, this may be a read error. The chain has TRBV28 and TRBJ2-1; D tentatively reads TRBD1 or TRBD2 (5 bases each). The CDR3 loop spans 15 amino acids. CDR1 is MDHEN, CDR2 SYDVKM, per germline. The CDR3 region is CASSWHNWGYNEHFF. The CDR3 nucleotides are TGTGCCAGCAGTTGGCACAACTGGGGGTACAATGAGCACTTCTTC.

There are many counts of this clonotype. This rearrangement joins TRBV5-1 to TRBJ2-2; 9 nucleotides match TRBD2. This CDR3 comprises 17 residues. CDR1 is SGHRS, CDR2 YFSETQ, per germline. Trimming took 0 bases from V and 7 from J; bases not matched to a gene: 10. The CDR3 here is CASSLDLSGTSSGELFF. The CDR3 coding sequence is TGCGCCAGCAGCTTGGATTTGAGCGGGACTAGCAGCGGGGAGCTGTTTTTT. The entire variable domain, with the rest obtained from reference TRBV5-1 and TRBJ2-2, is as follows: KAGVTQTPRYLIKTRGQQVTLSCSPISGHRSVSWYQQTPGQGLQFLFEYFSETQRNKGNFPGRFSGRQFSNSRSEMNVSTLELGDSALYLCASSLDLSGTSSGELFFGEGSRLTVL.

In this sample, this clonotype turned up many times. The chain is built from TRBV10-3 and TRBJ2-1, with unresolved D. Trimming left V 3 bases short and J 1 base short, with 10 bases between. Germline-derived CDR1 and CDR2 are ENHRY and SYGVKD. The CDR3 length is 15 residues. This CDR3 is CAISEGWVSYNEQFF. The CDR3 DNA sequence: TGTGCCATCAGTGAAGGGTGGGTTTCCTACAATGAGCAGTTCTTC.

This chain joins TRBV7-8 and TRBJ2-3, with no clear D. With 5 bases removed from V and 5 bases from J, the gap between germline ends came to 11 bases. Germline V CDR1 and CDR2: SGHVS, FQNEAQ. The length of the CDR3 is 13 residues. CDR3 region: CASSPGSRDTQYF. DNA for the CDR3: TGTGCCAGCAGCCCCGGGTCCCGAGATACGCAGTATTTT.

The chain has TRBV7-8 and TRBJ2-3; D is ambiguous. Germline lookup yields CDR1 SGHVS and CDR2 FQNEAQ. The CDR3 extends over 14 amino acids. V dropped 3 bases and J dropped 2 bases, with 9 bases sitting between them. CDR3: CASSFYLNTDTQYF. The DNA for the CDR3 is TGTGCCAGCAGCTTTTACCTTAACACAGATACGCAGTATTTT.

This clonotype was detected many times. The rearrangement joins TRBV7-2 to TRBJ2-5, with 8 bases fitting TRBD2. CDR1 and CDR2 from the germline V gene are SGHTA and FQGNSA. The trim removed 5 bases at V and 0 bases at J, leaving 11 bases unmatched. CDR3 length equals 17 residues. The CDR3 loop is CASSQRLKRGYQETQYF. The CDR3 DNA is TGTGCCAGCAGCCAGAGGCTGAAGCGGGGGTACCAAGAGACCCAGTACTTC.

The chain links TRBV7-2 to TRBJ2-4; tentative D call: TRBD2 (5 bases). Germline V lookup: CDR1 SGHTA, CDR2 FQGNSA. This CDR3 region has 14 residues. With 2 bases removed from V and 7 bases from J, the gap between germline ends came to 12 bases. The CDR3 DNA follows: TGTGCCAGCAGCTTACCAAGTGGAGGCAACATTCAGTACTTC. Protein: CASSLPSGGNIQYF.

In this sample, this clonotype turned up many times. The V and J genes are TRBV10-3 and TRBJ2-7; the D is unclear. The germline gives CDR1 ENHRY, CDR2 SYGVKD. V was clipped by 4 bases and J by 5 bases, with 9 bases between them. The CDR3 totals 12 residues. The CDR3 loop reads CAISGAFDEQYF. For the CDR3, the DNA is TGTGCCATCAGTGGAGCATTCGACGAGCAGTACTTC.

This clonotype has at least ten counts. V and J are TRBV5-1 and TRBJ2-1, with 15 bases identical to TRBD2. CDR3 length equals 14 residues. CDR1 SGHRS and CDR2 YFSETQ come from the germline V gene. The J segment lost 12 bases and the V segment lost 4 bases, leaving 5 bases of the junction unmatched. CDR3 region: CASSQGLAGGLQFF. CDR3 DNA sequence: TGCGCCAGCAGCCAGGGACTAGCGGGGGGTTTGCAGTTCTTC.

This clonotype showed up many times. The chain combines TRBV29-1 with TRBJ2-2, with TRBD2 matching over 8 bases. Losses at the gene ends were 5 bases for V and 6 bases for J; bases not matched to a gene: 8. The CDR3 totals 14 residues. Germline CDR1 SQVTM, CDR2 ANQGSEA. The CDR3 region is CSVRAGGIAGELFF. The CDR3 nucleotides are TGCAGCGTTCGGGCGGGGGGAATTGCCGGGGAGCTGTTTTTT.

The V gene is TRBV7-9, the J gene TRBJ2-7; D might be TRBD1 (6 bases). V was cut by 2 bases and J by 2 bases, with 25 bases left in between. Germline CDR1 is SEHNR and CDR2 is FQNEAQ (reference sequence). This CDR3 contains 19 residues. DNA for the CDR3: TGTGCCAGCAGCTTACGGATCCGTCCACAGGGTAAGGGTCCCTACGAGCAGTACTTC. Translating it yields CASSLRIRPQGKGPYEQYF.

This clonotype was detected ten times or more. The chain uses TRBV29-1 and TRBJ2-1, with 10 nucleotides matching TRBD2. The ends lost 2 bases at V and 4 bases at J; junction bases unmatched: 5. CDR1 is SQVTM, CDR2 ANQGSEA, per germline. The CDR3 has 15 residues. The CDR3 region is CSVELAGDHYNEQFF. For the CDR3, the DNA is TGCAGCGTTGAACTAGCGGGGGATCATTACAATGAGCAGTTCTTC.

This clonotype was seen repeatedly, ten times or more. This chain connects TRBV5-1 to TRBJ1-2; D might be TRBD1 (5 bases). Germline CDR1 reads SGHRS; CDR2 reads YFSETQ. The CDR3 contains 12 residues. V lost 6 bases and J 8 bases, leaving 14 bases between the germline ends. The CDR3 sequence is CASTSAGGGYTF. The CDR3 nucleotides read TGCGCCAGCACCTCCGCTGGGGGAGGCTACACCTTC.

This clonotype has more than one count but fewer than ten. The chain couples TRBV18 to TRBJ1-2, with 9 bases lining up with TRBD1. The CDR3 contains 17 residues. Losses at the gene ends were 8 bases for V and 4 bases for J; bases not matched to a gene: 17. Germline values: CDR1 KGHSH, CDR2 LQKENI. CDR3 sequence reads: CASLRGIPGQGSYGYTF. The CDR3 region has the DNA TGTGCCAGCCTCAGGGGGATCCCTGGACAGGGGAGCTATGGCTACACCTTC.

This clonotype has more than one count but fewer than ten. The genes are TRBV6-1 and TRBJ2-1, with 7 bases aligning to TRBD2. V lost 3 bases to trimming and J lost 7 bases; unmatched junction nucleotides: 12. Germline values: CDR1 MNHNS, CDR2 SASEGT. The CDR3 has 16 amino acids. CDR3 DNA: TGTGCCAGCAGTGATCCCGGGAGCGGGAATGGTAATGAGCAGTTCTTC. Translation: CASSDPGSGNGNEQFF.

This clonotype was seen at least ten times. This chain links TRBV28 with TRBJ2-7; D unresolved. Germline CDR1 and CDR2: MDHEN and SYDVKM. V lost 2 bases, J lost 2 bases, and 7 bases lay in between. CDR3 length: 13 residues. CDR3 sequence: CASSLSTPYEQYF. In nucleotides, the CDR3 is TGTGCCAGCAGTTTAAGCACACCCTACGAGCAGTACTTC. The full variable domain, rest sourced from reference TRBV28 and TRBJ2-7, is DVKVTQSSRYLVKRTGEKVFLECVQDMDHENMFWYRQDPGLGLRLIYFSYDVKMKEKGDIPEGYSVSREKKERFSLILESASTNQTSMYLCASSLSTPYEQYFGPGTRLTVT.

The genes are TRBV7-9 and TRBJ2-7; 10 nucleotides line up with TRBD1. Germline V gene data show CDR1 as SEHNR and CDR2 as FQNEAQ (reference sequence). V shed 2 bases and J 6 bases; nucleotides not matched to a gene: 19. The CDR3 covers 19 residues. For the CDR3, the DNA is TGTGCCAGCAGCTTAAGGCCCGCCCTAAGGACAGGGGGAACCAGCGAGCAGTACTTC. Translated: CASSLRPALRTGGTSEQYF.